Sequencing of this T cell receptor beta chain was carried out in a study of T cell responses to AZD1222 COVID-19 vaccine. General study results and limits: Seropositive status at baseline applied to only five to seven AZD1222 recipients.

This CDR3 is 16 amino acids long. The germline gives CDR1 LGHNA, CDR2 YSLEER. Trimming left V 0 bases short and J 4 bases short, with 10 bases between. Sequencing used immunoSEQ multiplex PCR; TCRdb keeps in-frame clones, though not all of them. The sample consists of 100,000 to 150,000 clones, around 89% of them appearing once. In this sample, this clone turned up many times. Its antigen is undetermined. The source of this sequence is an adult in good health. V usage is TRBV4-3 and J usage is TRBJ2-6; D not resolved. The sequenced sample was peripheral blood, obtained on day 0 of AZD1222 vaccination. DNA for the CDR3: TGCGCCAGCAGCCAAGATCCAGGAACCGGGGCCAACGTCCTGACTTTC. It is translated as CASSQDPGTGANVLTF.